Below are 24 T cell receptor beta chains sequenced from a single sample in a study of regulatory T cells in long-lasting Graves disease. The time point was: persistent/refractory GD, antithyroid drugs over 5 years with positive TRAb. The TCR library was made from RNA extracted from PBMCs. For TCR beta, libraries came from iRepertoire HTBI primers and Arm-PCR of CDR3 regions. A single record per CDR3 protein comes from TCRdb applying MiXCR to the multiplex PCR reads. The table includes fewer than 600,000 distinct CDR3 sequences, around a fifth detected once. The sequencing used peripheral blood mononuclear cells (PBMCs), collected when the disease was refractory, from a patient treated with antithyroid drugs. The receptors shown here come from a female donor with Graves disease.

This clonotype appeared a few times. The CDR3 spells CASSGDRDLSSYNEQFF. CDR3 nucleotide sequence: TGCGCCAGCAGCGGAGACAGGGACCTCTCCTCCTACAATGAGCAGTTCTTC. The chain employs TRBV5-1 and TRBJ2-1; TRBD1 agrees at 7 bases. The CDR3 contains 17 residues. Trimming cost V 4 bases and J 0 bases; bases outside gene matches: 10. In germline, CDR1 is SGHRS, CDR2 YFSETQ. Full variable domain (outside the CDR3, taken from reference TRBV5-1 and TRBJ2-1): KAGVTQTPRYLIKTRGQQVTLSCSPISGHRSVSWYQQTPGQGLQFLFEYFSETQRNKGNFPGRFSGRQFSNSRSEMNVSTLELGDSALYLCASSGDRDLSSYNEQFFGPGTRLTVL.

This clonotype was recorded a few times. The V and J genes are TRBV6-1 and TRBJ2-2, with 7 bases lining up with TRBD1. V trimming: 2 bases; J trimming: 4 bases; junction bases outside the gene matches: 7. The germline V gene has CDR1 MNHNS and CDR2 SASEGT. The length of the CDR3 is 16 residues. The CDR3, as DNA: TGTGCCAGCAGTGAACTTGGGTCAGGGGGCACCGGGGAGCTGTTTTTT. This encodes CASSELGSGGTGELFF.

The sample holds many counts of this clonotype. The chain joins TRBV19 to TRBJ1-2, with D unclear. Germline values: CDR1 LNHDA, CDR2 SQIVND (reference sequence). This CDR3 has 13 amino acids. The V gene lost 3 bases and the J gene lost 2 bases, with 7 bases spanning the gap. The CDR3 DNA follows: TGTGCCAGTAGTATCAGCAGGAACTATGGCTACACCTTC. Amino acid sequence: CASSISRNYGYTF.

Note on this clonotype: It may be a read error: a sequence one base away is much more abundant. The V gene is TRBV6-1, the J gene TRBJ2-5; possible D gene TRBD2, 6 bases. V was trimmed by 0 bases and J by 1 base, leaving 12 bases between them. Germline CDR1 MNHNS, CDR2 SASEGT. The CDR3 spans 16 residues. CDR3 DNA sequence: TGTGCCAGCAGTGAAGCGGGGGGAGAGGGCCAAGAGACCCAGTACTTC. Translation: CASSEAGGEGQETQYF.

In regard to this clonotype: A read error may produce the germline difference seen at one junction end. The chain has TRBV27 and TRBJ2-2; D remains unclear. Germline CDR1 MNHEY, CDR2 SMNVEV (reference sequence). The CDR3 extends over 12 amino acids. CDR3 DNA sequence: TGTGCCAGCAGTTTTGGAACCGAGGAGCTGTTTTTT. This sequence encodes CASSFGTEELFF.

The J gene is TRBJ2-7, the V gene TRBV5-1, with TRBD1 matching 7 bases. V was pared by 2 bases and J by 2 bases, with 1 base of the junction left unmatched. The germline V gene encodes CDR1 SGHRS and CDR2 YFSETQ. This CDR3 is 13 amino acids long. CDR3 DNA: TGCGCCAGCAGCTTTGACAGGGCCTACGAGCAGTACTTC. Translated, it gives CASSFDRAYEQYF.

The V call is TRBV20-1, the J call TRBJ1-5; D gene unclear. Per germline, CDR1 DFQATT and CDR2 SNEGSKA (reference sequence). The CDR3 loop spans 13 amino acids. For the CDR3, the DNA is TGCAGCGCCGAGACATCCCTTGGCCAGCCCCAGCATTTT. Protein product: CSAETSLGQPQHF.

This clonotype showed up many times. The chain employs TRBV6-5 and TRBJ2-5; a weak D match, TRBD2 (6 bases). V was clipped by 0 bases and J by 4 bases, with 9 bases between them. This CDR3 is built from 14 residues. Germline assignment: CDR1 MNHEY and CDR2 SVGAGI. The CDR3, as DNA: TGTGCCAGCAGTTACTCGGAGGGCGGAGAGACCCAGTACTTC. Translating it yields CASSYSEGGETQYF.

This clonotype was seen repeatedly, ten times or more. The V call is TRBV6-1, the J call TRBJ2-7, with D hard to call. V lost 6 bases, J lost 3 bases, and 12 bases lay in between. This CDR3 is 13 amino acids long. Germline CDR1 reads MNHNS; CDR2 reads SASEGT. This CDR3 is CASRPRPSYEQYF. The CDR3 coding sequence is TGTGCCAGCAGGCCGCGTCCGAGCTACGAGCAGTACTTC.

This clonotype has at least ten counts. This chain connects TRBV2 to TRBJ1-1; D gene ambiguous. The CDR3 length is 15 residues. CDR1 SNHLY and CDR2 FYNNEI come from the germline V gene. V gave up 3 bases and J gave up 1 base, with 12 bases separating them. In nucleotides, the CDR3 is TGTGCCAGCAGTGAGGTTGGGGTAAAGAACACTGAAGCTTTCTTT. Amino acid sequence: CASSEVGVKNTEAFF.

The chain couples TRBV9 to TRBJ2-7; TRBD1 might be the D (6 bases). Trimming shortened V by 4 bases and J by 2 bases, and 19 bases separated the two germline ends. This CDR3 contains 16 residues. The V gene's germline CDR1 is SGDLS and CDR2 YYNGEE. The CDR3 loop reads CASSSGWTASTYEQYF. CDR3 sequence (DNA): TGTGCCAGCAGCTCGGGATGGACAGCATCGACCTACGAGCAGTACTTC.

This clonotype was seen many times. V usage is TRBV28 and J usage is TRBJ1-1; D not resolved. CDR1 is MDHEN and CDR2 is SYDVKM in the germline V gene. CDR3 size: 15 residues. V gave up 1 base and J gave up 0 bases, with 9 bases separating them. The CDR3 region has the DNA TGTGCCAGCAGTTTATCACAAAGGATGAACACTGAAGCTTTCTTT. Amino acids: CASSLSQRMNTEAFF.

This clonotype has a count of ten or more. The rearrangement links TRBV28 to TRBJ1-2; 8 bases fit TRBD1. This CDR3 has 15 residues. Germline V CDR1 and CDR2: MDHEN, SYDVKM. With V trimmed by 4 bases and J by 3 bases, 7 bases remained unmatched. The DNA for the CDR3 is TGTGCCAGCAGTTCCACCGGGACAGGATACTATGGCTACACCTTC. Encoded protein: CASSSTGTGYYGYTF.

The rearrangement joins TRBV3-1 to TRBJ1-2, with D perhaps matching TRBD1 (6 bases). V was trimmed by 1 base and J by 3 bases, leaving 12 bases between them. The germline V gene has CDR1 LGHDT and CDR2 YNNKEL (reference sequence). The CDR3 has 15 residues. CDR3 region: CASSQVRGGDYGYTF. The DNA of the CDR3 is TGTGCCAGCAGCCAAGTCAGGGGAGGGGACTATGGCTACACCTTC.

The J gene is TRBJ1-2, the V gene TRBV30; D perhaps matches TRBD1 (5 bases). V was clipped by 8 bases and J by 1 base, with 17 bases between them. The germline V gene has CDR1 GTSNPN and CDR2 SVGIG (reference sequence). CDR3 size: 14 residues. In DNA, the CDR3 is TGTGCCGTAGACGGCGGGGGAAGTAACTATGGCTACACCTTC. Protein: CAVDGGGSNYGYTF. Drawing the rest from reference TRBV30 and TRBJ1-2, the complete variable domain is SQTIHQWPATLVQPVGSPLSLECTVEGTSNPNLYWYRQAAGRGLQLLFYSVGIGQISSEVPQNLSASRPQDRQFILSSKKLLLSDSGFYLCAVDGGGSNYGYTFGSGTRLTVV.

A few counts support this clonotype. This chain connects TRBV28 to TRBJ2-3; possibly TRBD2 for D (5 bases). There are 15 residues in the CDR3. The germline V gene has CDR1 MDHEN and CDR2 SYDVKM. V was cut by 3 bases and J by 5 bases, with 15 bases left in between. The CDR3 nucleotides read TGTGCCAGCAGTTTTCTAGCCGGAGCAATAGATACGCAGTATTTT. As protein: CASSFLAGAIDTQYF. Supplemented by reference TRBV28 and TRBJ2-3, the full variable domain reads DVKVTQSSRYLVKRTGEKVFLECVQDMDHENMFWYRQDPGLGLRLIYFSYDVKMKEKGDIPEGYSVSREKKERFSLILESASTNQTSMYLCASSFLAGAIDTQYFGPGTRLTVL.

The chain carries TRBV5-6 and TRBJ2-7; possible D gene TRBD1, 6 bases. V shed 2 bases and J shed 6 bases, with 21 bases lying between them. CDR3 length equals 16 residues. Per germline, CDR1 SGHDT and CDR2 YYEEEE. The CDR3 spells CASSLSPGHRSREQYF. CDR3 sequence (DNA): TGTGCCAGCAGCTTATCTCCGGGACACCGGAGTCGCGAGCAGTACTTC.

This clonotype was counted only a few times. J is TRBJ2-5 and V is TRBV7-9, with 15 nucleotides matching TRBD2. V was pared by 1 base and J by 1 base, with 4 bases of the junction left unmatched. The CDR3 is 18 residues long. From germline, CDR1 is SEHNR and CDR2 FQNEAQ (reference sequence). The CDR3 spells CASSLDGTSGGIQETQYF. CDR3 in DNA: TGTGCCAGCAGCTTAGATGGGACTAGCGGGGGGATCCAAGAGACCCAGTACTTC.

This clonotype appeared a few times. J is TRBJ1-6 and V is TRBV12-3 or TRBV12-4; D unresolved. The V gene lost 1 base and the J gene lost 4 bases, with 8 bases spanning the gap. The length of the CDR3 is 15 residues. CDR3 nucleotide sequence: TGTGCCAGCAGTTTAGAAGGGAATTATAATTCACCCCTCCACTTT. Its translation is CASSLEGNYNSPLHF.

This clonotype has at least ten counts. This chain links TRBV28 with TRBJ1-1; 9 bases fit TRBD1. There are 15 residues in the CDR3. The germline V gene has CDR1 MDHEN and CDR2 SYDVKM. After removal of 6 bases from V and 4 bases from J, the junction contained 9 bases not matched to a gene. CDR3 region: CASSTTGTGSTEAFF. CDR3 sequence (DNA): TGTGCCAGCAGCACAACCGGGACAGGGAGCACTGAAGCTTTCTTT.

This clonotype has only a few counts. The CDR3 nucleotides are TGTGCCAGCAGTGATCCCGGAAGTTGGGGGGGCCTCTCCTACGAGCAGTACTTC. It translates to CASSDPGSWGGLSYEQYF. The rearrangement joins TRBV2 to TRBJ2-7, with D maybe TRBD2 (7 bases). V lost 3 bases to trimming and J lost 0 bases, with 21 bases between them. CDR3 length equals 18 residues. Germline V gene sequence: CDR1 SNHLY, CDR2 FYNNEI.

This clonotype was seen ten or more times. The chain uses TRBV7-2 and TRBJ1-1, with D possibly being TRBD1 (5 bases). The germline V gene has CDR1 SGHTA and CDR2 FQGNSA. The CDR3 consists of 14 residues. V lost 4 bases to trimming and J lost 1 base, with 10 bases between them. Here the CDR3 DNA reads TGTGCCAGCAGCTCGATCGGGGGGAACACTGAAGCTTTCTTT. Protein product: CASSSIGGNTEAFF.

This clonotype was detected many times. This sequence joins TRBV6-1 and TRBJ2-7; TRBD1 is a possible D gene (6 bases). CDR3 size: 14 residues. Germline CDR1 and CDR2: MNHNS and SASEGT. V gave up 6 bases and J gave up 3 bases, with 15 bases separating them. In DNA, the CDR3 is TGTGCCAGCAGCCCGGGGACATCTAGCTACGAGCAGTACTTC. Amino acids: CASSPGTSSYEQYF.

This clonotype appeared a few times. The genes are TRBV6-2 or TRBV6-3 and TRBJ2-2, with D perhaps assigned TRBD1 or TRBD2 (6 bases each). Trimming removed 5 bases from V and 4 bases from J, with 14 bases in between. The CDR3 consists of 15 residues. In germline, CDR1 is MNHEY, CDR2 SVGEGT. CDR3 DNA: TGTGCCAGCAGTATTTCTTGGGGGGCCACCGGGGAGCTGTTTTTT. The encoded protein is CASSISWGATGELFF.